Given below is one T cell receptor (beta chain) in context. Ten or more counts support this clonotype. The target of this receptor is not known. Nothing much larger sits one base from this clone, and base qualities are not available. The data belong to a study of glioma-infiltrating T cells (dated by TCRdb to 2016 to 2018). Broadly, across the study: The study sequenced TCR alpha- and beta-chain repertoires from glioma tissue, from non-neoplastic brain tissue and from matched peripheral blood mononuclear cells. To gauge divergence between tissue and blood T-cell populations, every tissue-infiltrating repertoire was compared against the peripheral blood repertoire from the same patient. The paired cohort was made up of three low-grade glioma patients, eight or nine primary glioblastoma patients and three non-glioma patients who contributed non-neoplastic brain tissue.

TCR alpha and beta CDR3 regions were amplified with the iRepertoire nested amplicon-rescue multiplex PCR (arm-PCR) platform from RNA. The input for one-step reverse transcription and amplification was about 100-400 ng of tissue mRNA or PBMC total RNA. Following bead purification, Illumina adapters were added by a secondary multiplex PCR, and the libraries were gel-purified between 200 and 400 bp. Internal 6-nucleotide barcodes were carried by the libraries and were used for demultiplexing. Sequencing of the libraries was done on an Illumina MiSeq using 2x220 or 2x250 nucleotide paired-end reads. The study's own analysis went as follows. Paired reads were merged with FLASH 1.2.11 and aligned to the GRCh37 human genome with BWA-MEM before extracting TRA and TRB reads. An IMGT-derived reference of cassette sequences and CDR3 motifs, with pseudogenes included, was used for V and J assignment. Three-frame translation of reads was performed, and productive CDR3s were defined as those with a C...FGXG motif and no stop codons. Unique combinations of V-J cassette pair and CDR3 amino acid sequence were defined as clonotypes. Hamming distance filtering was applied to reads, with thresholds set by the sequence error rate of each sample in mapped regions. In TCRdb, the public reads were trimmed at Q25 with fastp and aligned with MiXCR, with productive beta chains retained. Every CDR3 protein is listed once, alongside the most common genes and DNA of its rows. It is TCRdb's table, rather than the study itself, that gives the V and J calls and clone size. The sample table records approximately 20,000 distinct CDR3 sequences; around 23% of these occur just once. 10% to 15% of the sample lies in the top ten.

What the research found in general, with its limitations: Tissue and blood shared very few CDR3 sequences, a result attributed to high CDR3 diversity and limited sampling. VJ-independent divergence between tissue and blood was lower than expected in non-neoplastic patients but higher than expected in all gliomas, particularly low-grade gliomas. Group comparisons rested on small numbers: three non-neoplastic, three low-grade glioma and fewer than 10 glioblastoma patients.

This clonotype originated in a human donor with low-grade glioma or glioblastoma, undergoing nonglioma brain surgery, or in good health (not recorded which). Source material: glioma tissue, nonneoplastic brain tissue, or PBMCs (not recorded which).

The nucleotide sequence reads as follows: TGCGCCAGCAGCCCCTCCCCAGGGGAGACTGAAGCTTTCTTT. It translates as CASSPSPGETEAFF. The chain was built from TRBV4-1 and TRBJ1-1, with TRBD1 as a weak D call on 6 bases. V and J are truncated by 4 bases and 5 bases respectively, leaving an intervening sequence of 14 bases. CDR1 and CDR2 were assigned from the germline V gene as MGHRA and YSYEKL. The CDR3, cysteine through phenylalanine, is 14 amino acids long. Only the CDR3 region is kept as DNA, spanning 42 bases read in frame from base 1.